A single sample gave rise to the 10 T cell receptor beta chains below, sequenced in a study of T-cell memory formation after mild COVID-19. One entry per CDR3 protein, called by TCRdb with MiXCR from the 5' RACE reads. The sample holds some 490,000 distinct CDR3 sequences, 15% to 20% seen once. The sample was PBMCs or a T cell subset sorted from them (not recorded which). Receptor source: an adult woman who had mild COVID-19 (a few samples of this study predate the infection). Cell type and time point are not known.

The rearrangement joins TRBV5-1 to TRBJ2-7; 10 bases are a match to TRBD2. The germline CDR1 and CDR2 sequences are SGHRS and YFSETQ. This CDR3 is 17 amino acids long. V shed 0 bases and J 2 bases; nucleotides not matched to a gene: 8. Here the CDR3 reads CASSLVSGAGGTYEQYF. The CDR3 coding sequence is TGCGCCAGCAGCTTGGTGTCAGGAGCGGGAGGGACCTACGAGCAGTACTTC.

For the CDR3, the DNA is TGTGCCAGCAGCCTCACTGACAGGGGGCGCCTTGACCCCTATGGCTACACCTTC. As protein: CASSLTDRGRLDPYGYTF. The chain combines TRBV12-3 or TRBV12-4 with TRBJ1-2; 10 bases map to TRBD1. This CDR3 region has 18 residues. J was trimmed by 4 bases and V by 6 bases; bases with no gene match: 17.

In this sample, this clonotype turned up a few times. The V call is TRBV2, the J call TRBJ2-7, with no clear D. In germline, CDR1 is SNHLY, CDR2 FYNNEI. The CDR3 sequence is 16 residues long. The V and J ends lost 0 bases and 2 bases respectively, with 14 bases between them. The CDR3 DNA is TGTGCCAGCAGTGAAGCTGGGCAGTACAATACCTACGAGCAGTACTTC. Translation: CASSEAGQYNTYEQYF.

V gene TRBV7-2 combines with J gene TRBJ2-4, with D possibly matching TRBD1 (5 bases). The CDR3 contains 15 residues. Trimming took 2 bases from V and 1 from J, leaving 9 bases between them. CDR1 is SGHTA, CDR2 FQGNSA, per germline. The CDR3 loop is CASSLKAGAKNIQYF. CDR3 nucleotide sequence: TGTGCCAGCAGCTTAAAGGCAGGGGCCAAAAACATTCAGTACTTC.

This clonotype has more than one count but fewer than ten. The rearrangement uses TRBV29-1 and TRBJ2-2; 7 nucleotides align to TRBD1. There are 15 residues in the CDR3. Trimming took 7 bases from V and 5 from J; bases not matched to a gene: 13. Germline CDR1 reads SQVTM; CDR2 reads ANQGSEA. CDR3 sequence reads: CSANGQGGRTGELFF. CDR3 coding DNA: TGCAGCGCTAACGGACAAGGGGGCCGGACCGGGGAGCTGTTTTTT.

The J gene is TRBJ2-5, the V gene TRBV9, with TRBD2 matching over 9 bases. With 4 bases clipped from V and 3 bases from J, the junction kept 10 bases outside the gene matches. This CDR3 has 16 amino acids. Germline V gene lookup returns CDR1 SGDLS and CDR2 YYNGEE. For the CDR3, the DNA is TGTGCCAGCAGCCCCCGGGGGAAGCGGGGGGAAGAGACCCAGTACTTC. This codes for CASSPRGKRGEETQYF. The full variable domain, completed using reference TRBV9 and TRBJ2-5, is DSGVTQTPKHLITATGQRVTLRCSPRSGDLSVYWYQQSLDQGLQFLIQYYNGEERAKGNILERFSAQQFPDLHSELNLSSLELGDSALYFCASSPRGKRGEETQYFGPGTRLLVL.

The CDR3 loop reads CASSPPTSYKYF. As DNA, the CDR3 is TGTGCCAGCAGTCCACCGACTAGTTATAAGTACTTC. The gene calls are TRBV12-3 or TRBV12-4 and TRBJ2-4, with a weak D call TRBD2 (6 bases). The CDR3 has 12 residues. V lost 5 bases and J 14 bases, leaving 16 bases between the germline ends.

This clonotype has just one count. This chain links TRBV7-2 with TRBJ2-3; D gene unclear. The germline CDR1 and CDR2 sequences are SGHTA and FQGNSA. Between the trimmed V and J ends, which lost 4 bases and 4 bases, there was a span of 9 bases. The CDR3 sequence is 13 residues long. In DNA, the CDR3 is TGTGCCAGCAGCTCCGGCGTTTCAGATACGCAGTATTTT. This translates into CASSSGVSDTQYF.

This clonotype was seen more than once but under ten times. The chain carries TRBV13 and TRBJ1-3; 9 bases match TRBD1. The CDR3 totals 15 residues. Germline values: CDR1 PRHDT, CDR2 FYEKMQ (reference sequence). V trimming: 4 bases; J trimming: 3 bases; junction bases outside the gene matches: 4. CDR3 residues: CASSYNRGLGNTIYF. In DNA form, the CDR3 reads TGTGCCAGCAGCTATAACAGGGGGCTTGGAAACACCATATATTTT.

This clonotype was observed many times. The chain employs TRBV7-9 and TRBJ2-5; D uncertain. The CDR3 runs 15 residues. Germline CDR1 is SEHNR and CDR2 is FQNEAQ (reference sequence). Trimming left V 1 base short and J 5 bases short, with 14 bases between. The CDR3 loop is CASSLVRGLRETQYF. CDR3 in DNA: TGTGCCAGCAGCTTAGTCCGAGGATTGAGGGAGACCCAGTACTTC. Based on the CDR3 plus reference TRBV7-9 and TRBJ2-5, the full variable domain is DTGVSQNPRHKITKRGQNVTFRCDPISEHNRLYWYRQTLGQGPEFLTYFQNEAQLEKSRLLSDRFSAERPKGSFSTLEIQRTEQGDSAMYLCASSLVRGLRETQYFGPGTRLLVL.